This record covers a single TCR beta chain. Original handling: Nucleated cell number was recorded as an estimate derived from reference gene primer amplification. The table came from immunoSEQ multiplex PCR; TCRdb's copy has only in-frame clones and leaves some out. V and J calls and clone size come straight from that table; D and trimming were deduced from the DNA. The sample consists of about 100,000 clones, roughly 87% of them appearing once. The CDR3 totals 15 residues. V was cut by 2 bases and J by 1 base, with 8 bases left in between. Germline-derived CDR1 and CDR2 are LGHDT and YNNKEL (reference sequence). This sample is drawn from a study of blood T cell repertoires in COVID-19. For the study at large: The United States, Italy and Spain supplied acute and convalescent COVID-19 samples. PBMCs, B-cell-depleted T cells, or T cells provided the cDNA or gDNA that made up the material.

The source of this sequence is a young man in a cohort sampled during active COVID-19. The sample taken for sequencing was peripheral blood. The J gene is TRBJ2-2, the V gene TRBV3-1 (or the pseudogene TRBV3-2), with D unclear. The CDR3 loop reads CASSQTNRNTGELFF. In DNA, the CDR3 is TGTGCCAGCAGCCAAACAAACAGGAACACCGGGGAGCTGTTTTTT.